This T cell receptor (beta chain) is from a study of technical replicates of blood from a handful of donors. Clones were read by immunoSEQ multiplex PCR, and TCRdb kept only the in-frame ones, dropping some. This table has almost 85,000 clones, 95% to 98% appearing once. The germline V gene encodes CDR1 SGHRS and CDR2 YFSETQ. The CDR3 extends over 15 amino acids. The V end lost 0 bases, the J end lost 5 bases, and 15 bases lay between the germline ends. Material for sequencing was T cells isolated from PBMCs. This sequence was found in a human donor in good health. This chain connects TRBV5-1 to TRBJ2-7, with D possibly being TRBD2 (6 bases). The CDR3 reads CASSLDRLGPDEQYF. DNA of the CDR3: TGCGCCAGCAGCTTGGACCGACTAGGACCCGACGAGCAGTACTTC.